This T cell receptor beta chain appears in the sequencing data of a study of blood T cell repertoires in COVID-19. V was clipped by 6 bases and J by 0 bases; unmatched bases: 8. The CDR3 is 16 residues long. The V gene's germline CDR1 is LNHDA and CDR2 SQIVND (reference sequence). Cohort assignment relied on participant-reported clinical history. Here immunoSEQ multiplex PCR was the method, and the copy in TCRdb shows in-frame clones only, minus some. The sample carries 350,000 to 450,000 clones, under 85% recorded once. Sequencing input: PBMCs or T cells enriched from blood (not recorded which). The V call is TRBV19, the J call TRBJ1-5, with 7 positions matching TRBD1. The receptor was derived from a woman between 45 and 65 years old who had recovered from COVID-19. The CDR3 region has the DNA TGTGCCAGTAGAGGGCAGGGGGGCAATAGCAATCAGCCCCAGCATTTT. Amino acids: CASRGQGGNSNQPQHF.